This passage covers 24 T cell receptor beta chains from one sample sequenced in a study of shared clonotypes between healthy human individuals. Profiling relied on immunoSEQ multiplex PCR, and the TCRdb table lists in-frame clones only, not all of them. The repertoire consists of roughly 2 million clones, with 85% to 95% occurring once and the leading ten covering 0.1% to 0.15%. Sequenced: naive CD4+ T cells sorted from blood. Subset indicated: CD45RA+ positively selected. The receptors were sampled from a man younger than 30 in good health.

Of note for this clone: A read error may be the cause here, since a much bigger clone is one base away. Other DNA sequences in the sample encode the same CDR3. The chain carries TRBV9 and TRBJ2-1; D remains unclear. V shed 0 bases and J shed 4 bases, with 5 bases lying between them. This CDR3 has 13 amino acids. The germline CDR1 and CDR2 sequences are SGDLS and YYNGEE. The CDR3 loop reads CASSVDRYNEQFF. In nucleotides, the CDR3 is TGTGCCAGCAGCGTAGACAGATACAATGAGCAGTTCTTC.

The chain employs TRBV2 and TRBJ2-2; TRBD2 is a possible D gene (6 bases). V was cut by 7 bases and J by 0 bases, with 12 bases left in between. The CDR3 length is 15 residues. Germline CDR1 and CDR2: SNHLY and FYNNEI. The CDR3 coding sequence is TGTGCCAGCACTGGGGGACTGACGAACACCGGGGAGCTGTTTTTT. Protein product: CASTGGLTNTGELFF.

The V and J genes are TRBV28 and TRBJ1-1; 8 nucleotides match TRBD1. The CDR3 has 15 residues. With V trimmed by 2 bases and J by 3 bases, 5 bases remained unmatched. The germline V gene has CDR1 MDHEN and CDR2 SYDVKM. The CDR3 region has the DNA TGTGCCAGCAGTTTAGCGGACAGGGATTACACTGAAGCTTTCTTT. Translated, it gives CASSLADRDYTEAFF. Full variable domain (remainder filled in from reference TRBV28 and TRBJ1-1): DVKVTQSSRYLVKRTGEKVFLECVQDMDHENMFWYRQDPGLGLRLIYFSYDVKMKEKGDIPEGYSVSREKKERFSLILESASTNQTSMYLCASSLADRDYTEAFFGQGTRLTVV.

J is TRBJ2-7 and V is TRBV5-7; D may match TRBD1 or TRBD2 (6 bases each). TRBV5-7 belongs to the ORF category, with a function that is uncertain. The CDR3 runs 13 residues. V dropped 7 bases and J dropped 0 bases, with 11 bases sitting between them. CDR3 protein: CASHGGSSYEQYF. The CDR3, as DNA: TGTGCCAGCCACGGGGGCTCCTCCTACGAGCAGTACTTC.

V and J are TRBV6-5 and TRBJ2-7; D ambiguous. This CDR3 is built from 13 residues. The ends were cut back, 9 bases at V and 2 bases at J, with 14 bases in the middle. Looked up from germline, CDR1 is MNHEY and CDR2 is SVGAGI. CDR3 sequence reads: CASGVEGTYEQYF. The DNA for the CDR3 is TGTGCCAGTGGGGTGGAAGGGACCTACGAGCAGTACTTC.

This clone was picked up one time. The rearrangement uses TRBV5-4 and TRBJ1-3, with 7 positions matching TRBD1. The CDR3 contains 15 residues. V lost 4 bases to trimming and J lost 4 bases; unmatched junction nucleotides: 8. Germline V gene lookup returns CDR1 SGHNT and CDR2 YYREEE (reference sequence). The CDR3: CASSPQWDRGNTIYF. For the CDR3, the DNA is TGTGCCAGCAGCCCCCAGTGGGACAGAGGAAACACCATATATTTT.

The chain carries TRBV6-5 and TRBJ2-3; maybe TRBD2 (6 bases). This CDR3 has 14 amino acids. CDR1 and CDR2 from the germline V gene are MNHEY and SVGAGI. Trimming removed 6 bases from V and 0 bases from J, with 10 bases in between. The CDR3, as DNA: TGTGCCAGCAGAGGACTACCCAGCACAGATACGCAGTATTTT. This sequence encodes CASRGLPSTDTQYF.

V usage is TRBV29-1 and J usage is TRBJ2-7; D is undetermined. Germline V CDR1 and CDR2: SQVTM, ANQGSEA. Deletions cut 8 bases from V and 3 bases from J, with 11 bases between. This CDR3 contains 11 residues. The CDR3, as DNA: TGCAGCACTGTTAGTGGCTACGAGCAGTACTTC. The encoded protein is CSTVSGYEQYF.

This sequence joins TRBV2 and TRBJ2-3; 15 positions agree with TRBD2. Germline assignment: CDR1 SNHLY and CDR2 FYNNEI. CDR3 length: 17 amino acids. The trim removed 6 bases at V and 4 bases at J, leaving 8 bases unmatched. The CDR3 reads CASRAGLAGGSSDTQYF. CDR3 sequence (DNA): TGTGCCAGCAGGGCAGGACTAGCGGGAGGGTCATCAGATACGCAGTATTTT.

The DNA of the CDR3 is TGTGCCAGCAGTTACACAACCAATTCACCCCTCCACTTT. Translated: CASSYTTNSPLHF. The chain has TRBV6-5 and TRBJ1-6, with unresolved D. CDR1 and CDR2 (germline): MNHEY, SVGAGI. V was shortened by 2 bases and J by 7 bases, with 6 bases between the two germline ends. The CDR3 loop spans 13 amino acids.

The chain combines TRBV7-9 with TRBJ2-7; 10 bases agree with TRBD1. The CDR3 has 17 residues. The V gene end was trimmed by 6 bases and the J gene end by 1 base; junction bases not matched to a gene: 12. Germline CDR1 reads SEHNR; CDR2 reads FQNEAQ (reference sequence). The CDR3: CASSSTPGTGVSYEQYF. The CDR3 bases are TGTGCCAGCAGTAGTACACCCGGGACAGGGGTATCCTACGAGCAGTACTTC.

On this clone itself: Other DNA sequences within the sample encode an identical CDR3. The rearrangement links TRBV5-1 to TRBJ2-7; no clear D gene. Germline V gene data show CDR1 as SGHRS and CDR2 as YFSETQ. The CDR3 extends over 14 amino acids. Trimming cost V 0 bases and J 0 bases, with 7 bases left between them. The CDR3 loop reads CASSLEAGSYEQYF. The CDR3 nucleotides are TGCGCCAGCAGCTTGGAGGCCGGCTCCTACGAGCAGTACTTC.

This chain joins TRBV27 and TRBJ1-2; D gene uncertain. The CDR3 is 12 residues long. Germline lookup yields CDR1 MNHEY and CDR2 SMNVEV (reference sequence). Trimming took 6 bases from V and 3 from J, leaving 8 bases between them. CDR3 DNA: TGTGCCAGCAGGGACGGGTACTATGGCTACACCTTC. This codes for CASRDGYYGYTF.

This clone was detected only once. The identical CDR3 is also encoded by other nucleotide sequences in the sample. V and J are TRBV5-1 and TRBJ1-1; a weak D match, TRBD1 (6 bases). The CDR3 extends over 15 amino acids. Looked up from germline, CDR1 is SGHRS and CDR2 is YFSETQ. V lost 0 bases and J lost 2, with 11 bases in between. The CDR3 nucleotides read TGCGCCAGCAGCTTGGGGACGGGGGCCAACACTGAAGCTTTCTTT. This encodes CASSLGTGANTEAFF.

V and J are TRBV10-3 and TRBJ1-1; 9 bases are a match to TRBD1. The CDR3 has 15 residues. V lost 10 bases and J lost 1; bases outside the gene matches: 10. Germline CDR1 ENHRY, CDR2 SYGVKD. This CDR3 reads CASQLEQGANTEAFF. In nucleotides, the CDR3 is TGTGCCAGCCAACTGGAACAGGGGGCGAACACTGAAGCTTTCTTT.

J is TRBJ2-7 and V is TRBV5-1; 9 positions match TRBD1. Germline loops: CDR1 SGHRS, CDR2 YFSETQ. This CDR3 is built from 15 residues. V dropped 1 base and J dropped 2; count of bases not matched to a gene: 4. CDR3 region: CASSLRTGDPYEQYF. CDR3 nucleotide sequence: TGCGCCAGCAGCTTGAGGACAGGGGATCCCTACGAGCAGTACTTC.

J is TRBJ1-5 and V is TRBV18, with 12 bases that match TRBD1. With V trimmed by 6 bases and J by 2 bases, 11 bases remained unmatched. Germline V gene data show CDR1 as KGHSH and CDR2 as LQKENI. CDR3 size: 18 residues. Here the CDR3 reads CASSQPGQGAQGNQPQHF. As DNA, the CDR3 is TGTGCCAGCTCGCAACCGGGACAGGGGGCACAGGGCAATCAGCCCCAGCATTTT.

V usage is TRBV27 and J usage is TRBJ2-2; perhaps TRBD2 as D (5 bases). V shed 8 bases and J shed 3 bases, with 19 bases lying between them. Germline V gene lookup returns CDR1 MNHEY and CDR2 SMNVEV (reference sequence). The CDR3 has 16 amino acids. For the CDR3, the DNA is TGTGCCAGCCGCCCCCGGGCTAGCTTTGACACCGGGGAGCTGTTTTTT. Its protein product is CASRPRASFDTGELFF.

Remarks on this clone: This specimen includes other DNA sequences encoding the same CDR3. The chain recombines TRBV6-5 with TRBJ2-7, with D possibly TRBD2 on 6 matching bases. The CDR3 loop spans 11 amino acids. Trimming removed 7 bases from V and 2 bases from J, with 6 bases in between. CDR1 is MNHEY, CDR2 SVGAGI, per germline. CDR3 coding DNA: TGTGCCAGCACGGGAGCCTACGAGCAGTACTTC. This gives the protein CASTGAYEQYF.

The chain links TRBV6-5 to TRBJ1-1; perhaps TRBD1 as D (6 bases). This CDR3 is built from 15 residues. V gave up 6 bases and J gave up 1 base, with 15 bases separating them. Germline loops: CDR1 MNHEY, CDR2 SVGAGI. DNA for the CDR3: TGTGCCAGCAGACTACAGGGTCTGGCGAACACTGAAGCTTTCTTT. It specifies CASRLQGLANTEAFF.

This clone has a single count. This CDR3 is CASSQDYGTANEKLFF. The DNA for the CDR3 is TGTGCCAGCAGCCAAGATTACGGGACAGCTAATGAAAAACTGTTTTTT. The chain recombines TRBV4-2 with TRBJ1-4; TRBD1 aligns across 7 bases. The V gene's germline CDR1 is LGHNA and CDR2 YNFKEQ. J was trimmed by 3 bases and V by 0 bases; bases with no gene match: 4. The CDR3 has 16 amino acids.

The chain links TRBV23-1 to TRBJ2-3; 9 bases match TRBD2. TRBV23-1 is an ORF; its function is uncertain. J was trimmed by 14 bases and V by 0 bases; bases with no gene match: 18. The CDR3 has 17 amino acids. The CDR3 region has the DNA TGCGCCAGCAGTCAATCGGCGTTAGCGGGAGTGTTGAGAATCGGGTATTTT. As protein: CASSQSALAGVLRIGYF.

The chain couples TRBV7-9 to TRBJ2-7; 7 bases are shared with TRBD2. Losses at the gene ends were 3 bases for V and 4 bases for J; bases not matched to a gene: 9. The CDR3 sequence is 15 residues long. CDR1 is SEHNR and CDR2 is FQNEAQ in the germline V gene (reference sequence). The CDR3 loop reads CASSLLGEGNYEQYF. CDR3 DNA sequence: TGTGCCAGCAGCTTGTTAGGGGAGGGAAATTACGAGCAGTACTTC. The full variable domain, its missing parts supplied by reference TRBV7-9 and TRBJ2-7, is DTGVSQNPRHKITKRGQNVTFRCDPISEHNRLYWYRQTLGQGPEFLTYFQNEAQLEKSRLLSDRFSAERPKGSFSTLEIQRTEQGDSAMYLCASSLLGEGNYEQYFGPGTRLTVT.

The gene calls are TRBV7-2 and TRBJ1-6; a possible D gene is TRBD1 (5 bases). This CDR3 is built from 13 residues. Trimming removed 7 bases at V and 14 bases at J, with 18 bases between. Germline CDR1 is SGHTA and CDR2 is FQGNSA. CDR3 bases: TGTGCCAGCAACCCCGGGACCTCTTTGGCCCTCCACTTT. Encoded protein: CASNPGTSLALHF.